This TCR beta chain was found in a study of T cell repertoires in cytomegalovirus infection. Overall study: Used in the study were CMV epitopes, some recently identified and HLA-C-restricted, others well-studied and HLA-B-restricted. Study-level points and caveats: CMV-specific HLA-C-restricted TCR beta clonotypes dominated the ex vivo response.

A remark on this clonotype: Its matching antigen is unknown.

Trimming pared 7 bases from V and 1 base from J, leaving 9 bases between. The CDR3 is made up of 13 amino acids. Per the germline V gene, CDR1 is ENHRY and CDR2 is SYGVKD. MiXCR, applied by TCRdb to the reads, yields one record per CDR3 protein. The repertoire holds around 800,000 distinct CDR3 sequences, with less than 35% as singletons. The receptor was isolated from a human donor in good health (CMV status not recorded). Some clones in this sample may be carry-over from other donors' samples. The material was cultured CD8+ T cells from PBMCs, obtained from culture after CMV antigen stimulation. This sequence joins TRBV10-3 and TRBJ2-3; possible D gene TRBD1, 6 bases. The chain's CDR3 is CAITRQGTDTQYF. DNA of the CDR3: TGTGCCATCACTAGACAGGGCACAGATACGCAGTATTTT.